The 12 T cell receptor beta chains given below trace back to one sample, sequenced in a study of cytomegalovirus exposure and HLA in healthy donors. PCR primers comprised 60 Vbeta and 13 Jbeta primers. The repertoire was sequenced with immunoSEQ multiplex PCR; TCRdb's copy has only in-frame clones and lacks some. The table lists some 180,000 clones, 80% to 90% of them singletons. The specimen sequenced was PBMCs. All receptors come from a man aged 35-49 years in good health and CMV-seropositive.

V is TRBV29-1 and J is TRBJ1-5; D unresolved. In germline, CDR1 is SQVTM, CDR2 ANQGSEA. The CDR3 has 11 residues. Trimming removed 6 bases from V and 11 bases from J, with 14 bases in between. CDR3 DNA: TGCAGCGTCACTGGAAGCGGGGCCCAGCATTTT. Encoded protein: CSVTGSGAQHF.

This rearrangement joins TRBV29-1 to TRBJ2-5, with D hard to call. The V gene's germline CDR1 is SQVTM and CDR2 ANQGSEA. The CDR3 has 11 amino acids. V dropped 5 bases and J dropped 1 base, with 5 bases sitting between them. CDR3 bases: TGCAGCGTTAGAGCCCAAGAGACCCAGTACTTC. Translating it yields CSVRAQETQYF.

CDR3 sequence: CASSLGQAGSGYTF. The CDR3, as DNA: TGTGCCAGCAGCTTAGGACAGGCTGGGAGTGGCTACACCTTC. V usage is TRBV11-2 and J usage is TRBJ1-2, with a possible D match to TRBD1 (6 bases). The CDR3 is 14 amino acids. Trimming removed 1 base at V and 7 bases at J, with 13 bases between. Germline assignment: CDR1 SGHAT and CDR2 FQNNGV.

The rearrangement joins TRBV6-1 to TRBJ1-1; tentatively, D is TRBD1 (6 bases). The CDR3 runs to 14 residues. V lost 0 bases and J 3 bases, leaving 8 bases between the germline ends. Per germline, CDR1 MNHNS and CDR2 SASEGT. The CDR3 reads CASSEAQGHTEAFF. As DNA, the CDR3 is TGTGCCAGCAGTGAAGCGCAGGGGCACACTGAAGCTTTCTTT.

V is TRBV7-8 and J is TRBJ2-7; possible D gene TRBD1, 6 bases. Germline values: CDR1 SGHVS, CDR2 FQNEAQ. The CDR3 runs 14 residues. Trimming took off 6 bases at V and 4 bases at J, with 16 bases between the two ends. The CDR3 spells CASRHGAGEYEQYF. DNA of the CDR3: TGTGCCAGCAGGCACGGGGCAGGGGAGTACGAGCAGTACTTC.

This clone was recorded only once. The chain is built from TRBV5-6 and TRBJ2-1; 10 nucleotides agree with TRBD1. The CDR3 spans 17 residues. J gave up 0 bases and V 4 bases, and 7 bases lay outside the gene matches. Germline CDR1 reads SGHDT; CDR2 reads YYEEEE. The CDR3 DNA reads as TGTGCCAGCAGCCTTCGACAGGGGGCGAGCTCCTACAATGAGCAGTTCTTC. The encoded protein is CASSLRQGASSYNEQFF.

CDR3 protein: CASSRGQVSNYGYTF. The CDR3 region has the DNA TGTGCCAGCAGTCGGGGACAGGTCTCTAACTATGGCTACACCTTC. The rearrangement joins TRBV6-5 to TRBJ1-2; 8 positions agree with TRBD1. Unmatched junction bases numbered 5, after V lost 5 bases and J lost 0 bases. The CDR3 loop spans 15 amino acids. Germline V gene data show CDR1 as MNHEY and CDR2 as SVGAGI.

The chain couples TRBV4-1 to TRBJ2-6; the match to TRBD1 covers 8 bases. There are 19 residues in the CDR3. Germline V lookup: CDR1 MGHRA, CDR2 YSYEKL. Losses at the gene ends were 3 bases for V and 0 bases for J; bases not matched to a gene: 10. The CDR3 DNA reads as TGCGCCAGCAGCCAGCAGCAGGGGGCTCGCCCCTCTGGGGCCAACGTCCTGACTTTC. Translation gives CASSQQQGARPSGANVLTF.

The chain couples TRBV5-8 to TRBJ2-2; 9 nucleotides agree with TRBD1. This CDR3 comprises 20 residues. Per germline, CDR1 SGHTS and CDR2 YDEGEE. Trimming cost V 4 bases and J 0 bases; bases outside gene matches: 16. The CDR3 protein is CASSPRRGQGAPANTGELFF. The CDR3 DNA follows: TGTGCCAGCAGCCCAAGAAGGGGACAGGGTGCCCCCGCGAACACCGGGGAGCTGTTTTTT. The full variable domain, completed using reference TRBV5-8 and TRBJ2-2, is EAGVTQSPTHLIKTRGQQATLRCSPISGHTSVYWYQQALGLGLQFLLWYDEGEERNRGNFPPRFSGRQFPNYSSELNVNALELEDSALYLCASSPRRGQGAPANTGELFFGEGSRLTVL.

This chain joins TRBV10-2 and TRBJ1-5; D perhaps matches TRBD1 (6 bases). The V and J ends lost 2 bases and 7 bases respectively, with 9 bases between them. This CDR3 spans 13 amino acids. Germline V gives CDR1 WSHSY, CDR2 SAAADI. The CDR3 is CASSEPRGQPQHF. For the CDR3, the DNA is TGCGCCAGCAGTGAGCCGAGGGGGCAGCCCCAGCATTTT.

V usage is TRBV9 and J usage is TRBJ1-5, with 7 bases aligning to TRBD1. Germline CDR1 and CDR2: SGDLS and YYNGEE. The V gene end was trimmed by 4 bases and the J gene end by 6 bases; junction bases not matched to a gene: 7. The CDR3 spans 14 residues. In DNA, the CDR3 is TGTGCCAGCAGCTTACGACAGGGCGGTCAGCCCCAGCATTTT. It specifies CASSLRQGGQPQHF.

The chain carries TRBV9 and TRBJ1-2; the D gene is possibly TRBD1 (6 bases). The CDR3 length is 16 residues. Germline V lookup: CDR1 SGDLS, CDR2 YYNGEE. Trimming took 4 bases from V and 7 from J, leaving 23 bases between them. CDR3 region: CASSPGTSTLRVGYTF. The DNA of the CDR3 is TGTGCCAGCAGCCCAGGGACATCCACGCTACGGGTTGGCTACACCTTC.